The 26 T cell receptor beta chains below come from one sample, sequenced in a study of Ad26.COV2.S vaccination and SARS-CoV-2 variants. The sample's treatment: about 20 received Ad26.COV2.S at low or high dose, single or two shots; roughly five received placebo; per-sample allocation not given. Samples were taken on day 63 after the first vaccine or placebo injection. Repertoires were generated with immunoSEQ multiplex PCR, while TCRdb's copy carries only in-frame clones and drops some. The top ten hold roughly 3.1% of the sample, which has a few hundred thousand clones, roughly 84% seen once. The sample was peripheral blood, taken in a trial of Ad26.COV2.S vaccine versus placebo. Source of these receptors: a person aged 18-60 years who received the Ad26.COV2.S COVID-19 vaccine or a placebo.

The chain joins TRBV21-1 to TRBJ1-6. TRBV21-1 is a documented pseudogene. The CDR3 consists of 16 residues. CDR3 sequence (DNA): TGTGCCAGCACCCTAAAGGTGGGACTTGTGAATTCACCCCTCCACTTT. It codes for CASTLKVGLVNSPLHF.

The CDR3 loop is CASSPFRQNRASNQPQHF. CDR3 bases: TGTGCCAGCTCACCGTTCAGACAGAATCGAGCTAGCAATCAGCCCCAGCATTTT. The rearrangement joins TRBV18 to TRBJ1-5; a weak D match, TRBD1 (5 bases). Germline CDR1 reads KGHSH; CDR2 reads LQKENI. The CDR3 has 18 amino acids. Trimming pared 3 bases from V and 0 bases from J, leaving 18 bases between.

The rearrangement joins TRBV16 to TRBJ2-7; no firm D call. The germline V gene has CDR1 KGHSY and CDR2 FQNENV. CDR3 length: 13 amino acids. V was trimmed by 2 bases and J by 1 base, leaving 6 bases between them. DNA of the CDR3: TGTGCCAGCAGCCAAAGGCAGTCCTACGAGCAGTACTTC. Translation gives CASSQRQSYEQYF.

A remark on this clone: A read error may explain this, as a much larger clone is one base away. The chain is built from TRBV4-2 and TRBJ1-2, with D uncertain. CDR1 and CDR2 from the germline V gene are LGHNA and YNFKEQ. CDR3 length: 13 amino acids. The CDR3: CTSSQDSGRGYTF. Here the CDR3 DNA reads TGTACCAGCAGCCAAGATAGTGGGCGCGGCTACACCTTC.

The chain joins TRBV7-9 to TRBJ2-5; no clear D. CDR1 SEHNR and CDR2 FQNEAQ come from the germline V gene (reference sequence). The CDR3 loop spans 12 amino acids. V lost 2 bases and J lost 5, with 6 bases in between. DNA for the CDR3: TGTGCCAGCAGCTTACCCAGGGAGACCCAGTACTTC. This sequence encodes CASSLPRETQYF.

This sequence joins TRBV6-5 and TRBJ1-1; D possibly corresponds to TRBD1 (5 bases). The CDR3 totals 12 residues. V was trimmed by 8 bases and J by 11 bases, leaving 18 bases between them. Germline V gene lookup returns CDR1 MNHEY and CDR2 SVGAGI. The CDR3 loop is CASGAAEVRAFF. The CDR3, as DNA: TGTGCCAGCGGGGCTGCGGAGGTACGGGCTTTCTTT.

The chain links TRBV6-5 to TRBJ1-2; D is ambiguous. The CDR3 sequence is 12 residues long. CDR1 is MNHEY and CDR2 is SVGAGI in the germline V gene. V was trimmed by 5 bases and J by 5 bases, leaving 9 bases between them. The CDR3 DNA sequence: TGTGCCAGCAGTCCGGGAATTTATGGCTACACCTTC. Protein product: CASSPGIYGYTF.

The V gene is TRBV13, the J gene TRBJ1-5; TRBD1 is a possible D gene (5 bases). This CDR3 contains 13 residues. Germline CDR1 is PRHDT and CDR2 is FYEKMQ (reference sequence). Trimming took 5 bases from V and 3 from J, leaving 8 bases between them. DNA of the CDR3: TGTGCCAGCAGCGCGGACAACAATCAGCCCCAGCATTTT. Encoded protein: CASSADNNQPQHF.

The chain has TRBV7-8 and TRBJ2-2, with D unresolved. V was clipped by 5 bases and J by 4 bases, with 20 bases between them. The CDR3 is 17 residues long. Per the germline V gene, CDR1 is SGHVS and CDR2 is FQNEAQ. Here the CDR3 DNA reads TGTGCCAGCAGCCCTCCAACGCCAAGGGAACCCACCGGGGAGCTGTTTTTT. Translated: CASSPPTPREPTGELFF.

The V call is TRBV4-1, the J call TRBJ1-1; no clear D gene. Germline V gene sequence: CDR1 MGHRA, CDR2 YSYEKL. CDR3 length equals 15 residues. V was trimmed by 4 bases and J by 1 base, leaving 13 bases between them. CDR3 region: CASSPLGEGNTEAFF. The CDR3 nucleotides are TGCGCCAGCAGCCCCCTCGGGGAAGGGAACACTGAAGCTTTCTTT.

The CDR3 reads CASSPLGDAGMNTEAFF. The CDR3 DNA follows: TGTGCCAGCAGCCCGTTGGGGGACGCGGGGATGAACACTGAAGCTTTCTTT. The chain uses TRBV5-6 and TRBJ1-1, with D possibly being TRBD1 (5 bases). The CDR3 spans 17 residues. Trimming stripped 4 bases from V and 0 bases from J, with 19 bases between. CDR1 is SGHDT and CDR2 is YYEEEE in the germline V gene.

The chain's CDR3 is CASKIPGFSGNTIYF. CDR3 nucleotides: TGTGCCAGTAAAATCCCTGGATTCTCTGGAAACACCATATATTTT. This chain uses TRBV19 with TRBJ1-3; D ambiguous. This CDR3 is built from 15 residues. Germline CDR1 reads LNHDA; CDR2 reads SQIVND (reference sequence). V was shortened by 7 bases and J by 0 bases, with 13 bases between the two germline ends.

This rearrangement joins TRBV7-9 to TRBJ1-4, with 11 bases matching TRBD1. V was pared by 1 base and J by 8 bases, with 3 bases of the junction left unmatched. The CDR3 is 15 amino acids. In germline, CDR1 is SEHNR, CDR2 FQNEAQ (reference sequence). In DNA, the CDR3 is TGTGCCAGCAGCTTAGACCGGGACAGGGGGGAAAAACTGTTTTTT. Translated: CASSLDRDRGEKLFF.

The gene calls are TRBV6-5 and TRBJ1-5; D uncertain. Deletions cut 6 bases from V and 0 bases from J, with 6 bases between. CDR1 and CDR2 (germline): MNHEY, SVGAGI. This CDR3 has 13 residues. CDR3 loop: CASRTASNQPQHF. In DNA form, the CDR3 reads TGTGCCAGCAGGACTGCTAGCAATCAGCCCCAGCATTTT.

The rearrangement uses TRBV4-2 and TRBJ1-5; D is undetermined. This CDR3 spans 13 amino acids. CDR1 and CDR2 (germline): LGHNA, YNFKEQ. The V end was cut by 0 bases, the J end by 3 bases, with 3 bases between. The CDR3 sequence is CASSQDPNQPQHF. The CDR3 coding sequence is TGTGCCAGCAGCCAAGATCCCAATCAGCCCCAGCATTTT.

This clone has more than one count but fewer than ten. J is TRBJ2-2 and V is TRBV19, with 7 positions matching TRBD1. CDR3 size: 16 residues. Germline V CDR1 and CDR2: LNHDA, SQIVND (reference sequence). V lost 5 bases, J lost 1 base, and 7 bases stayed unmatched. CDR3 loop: CASSPTRTGNTGELFF. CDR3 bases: TGTGCCAGTAGTCCTACAAGGACAGGGAACACCGGGGAGCTGTTTTTT.

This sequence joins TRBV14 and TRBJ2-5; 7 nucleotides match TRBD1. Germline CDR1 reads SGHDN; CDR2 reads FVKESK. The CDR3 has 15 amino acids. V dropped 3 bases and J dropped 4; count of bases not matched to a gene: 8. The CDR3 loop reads CASSHHRGLGETQYF. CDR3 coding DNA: TGTGCCAGCAGCCACCACAGGGGTTTAGGAGAGACCCAGTACTTC.

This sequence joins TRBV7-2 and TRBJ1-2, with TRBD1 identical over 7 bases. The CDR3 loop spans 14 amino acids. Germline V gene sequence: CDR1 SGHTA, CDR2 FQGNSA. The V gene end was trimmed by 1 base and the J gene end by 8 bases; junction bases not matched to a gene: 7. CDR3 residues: CASSLDRAGGGYTF. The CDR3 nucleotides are TGTGCCAGCAGCTTAGACAGGGCAGGGGGAGGCTACACCTTC. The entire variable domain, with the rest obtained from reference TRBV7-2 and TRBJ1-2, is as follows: GAGVSQSPSNKVTEKGKDVELRCDPISGHTALYWYRQSLGQGLEFLIYFQGNSAPDKSGLPSDRFSAERTGGSVSTLTIQRTQQEDSAVYLCASSLDRAGGGYTFGSGTRLTVV.

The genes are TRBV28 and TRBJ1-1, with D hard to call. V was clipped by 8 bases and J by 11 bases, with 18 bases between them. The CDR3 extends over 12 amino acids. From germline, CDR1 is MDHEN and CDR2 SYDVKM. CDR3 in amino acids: CASYSVAHRAFF. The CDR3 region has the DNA TGTGCCAGCTATAGCGTAGCACACCGCGCTTTCTTT.

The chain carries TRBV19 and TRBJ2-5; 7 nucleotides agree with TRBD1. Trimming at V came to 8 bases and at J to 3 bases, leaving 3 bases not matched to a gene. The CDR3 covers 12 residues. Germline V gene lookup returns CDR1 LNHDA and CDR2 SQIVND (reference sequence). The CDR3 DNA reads TGTGCCAGTCTTGGACAGGAAGAGACCCAGTACTTC. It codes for CASLGQEETQYF. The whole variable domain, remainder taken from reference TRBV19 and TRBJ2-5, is DGGITQSPKYLFRKEGQNVTLSCEQNLNHDAMYWYRQDPGQGLRLIYYSQIVNDFQKGDIAEGYSVSREKKESFPLTVTSAQKNPTAFYLCASLGQEETQYFGPGTRLLVL.

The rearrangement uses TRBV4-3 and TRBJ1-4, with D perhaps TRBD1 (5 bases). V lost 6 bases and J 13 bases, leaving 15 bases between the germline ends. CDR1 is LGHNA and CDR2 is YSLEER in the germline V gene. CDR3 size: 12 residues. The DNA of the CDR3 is TGCGCCAGCAGGGGGGACTCCGAGGGACTGTTTTTT. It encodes CASRGDSEGLFF.

Written as DNA, the CDR3 is TGTGCCAGCAGTTACCGGGGGGCCCAGAATGAGCAGTTCTTC. Translated: CASSYRGAQNEQFF. J is TRBJ2-1 and V is TRBV6-6; D possibly corresponds to TRBD2 (7 bases). The CDR3 covers 14 residues. CDR1 and CDR2 from the germline V gene are MNHNY and SVGAGI (reference sequence). The ends were cut back, 2 bases at V and 7 bases at J, with 12 bases in the middle.

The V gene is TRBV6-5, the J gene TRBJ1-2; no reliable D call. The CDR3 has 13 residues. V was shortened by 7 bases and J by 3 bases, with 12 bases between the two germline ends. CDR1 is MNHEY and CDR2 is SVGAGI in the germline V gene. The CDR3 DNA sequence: TGTGCCAGCAACCAGCCAGGATACTATGGCTACACCTTC. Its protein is CASNQPGYYGYTF.

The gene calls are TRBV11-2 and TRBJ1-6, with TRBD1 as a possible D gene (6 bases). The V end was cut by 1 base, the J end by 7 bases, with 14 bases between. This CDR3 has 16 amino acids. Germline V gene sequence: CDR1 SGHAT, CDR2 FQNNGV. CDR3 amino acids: CASSLGGAGVNSPLHF. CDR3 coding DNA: TGTGCCAGCAGCTTAGGGGGCGCAGGGGTGAATTCACCCCTCCACTTT.

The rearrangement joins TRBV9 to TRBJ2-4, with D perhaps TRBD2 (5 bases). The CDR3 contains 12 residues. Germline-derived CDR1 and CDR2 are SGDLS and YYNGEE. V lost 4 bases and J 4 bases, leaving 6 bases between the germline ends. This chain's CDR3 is CASSPGKNIQYF. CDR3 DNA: TGTGCCAGCAGCCCGGGAAAAAACATTCAGTACTTC.

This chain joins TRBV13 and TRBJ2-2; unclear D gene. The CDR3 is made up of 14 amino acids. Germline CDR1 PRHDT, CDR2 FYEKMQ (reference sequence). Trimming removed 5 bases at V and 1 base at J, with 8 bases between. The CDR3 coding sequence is TGTGCCAGCAGCATCACACTGAACACCGGGGAGCTGTTTTTT. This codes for CASSITLNTGELFF.